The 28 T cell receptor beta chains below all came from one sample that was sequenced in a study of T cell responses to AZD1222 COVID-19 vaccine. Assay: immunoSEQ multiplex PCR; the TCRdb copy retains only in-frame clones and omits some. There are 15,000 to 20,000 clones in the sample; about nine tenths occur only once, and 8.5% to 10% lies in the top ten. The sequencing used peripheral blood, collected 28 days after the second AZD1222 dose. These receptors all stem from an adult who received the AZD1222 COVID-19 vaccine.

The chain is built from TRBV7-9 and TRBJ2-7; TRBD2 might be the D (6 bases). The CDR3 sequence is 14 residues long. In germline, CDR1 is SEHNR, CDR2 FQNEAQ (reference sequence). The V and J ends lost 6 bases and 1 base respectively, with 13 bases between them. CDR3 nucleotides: TGTGCCAGCAGGTCCGGGACTCCATCCTACGAGCAGTACTTC. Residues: CASRSGTPSYEQYF. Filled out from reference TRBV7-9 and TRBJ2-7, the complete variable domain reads DTGVSQNPRHKITKRGQNVTFRCDPISEHNRLYWYRQTLGQGPEFLTYFQNEAQLEKSRLLSDRFSAERPKGSFSTLEIQRTEQGDSAMYLCASRSGTPSYEQYFGPGTRLTVT.

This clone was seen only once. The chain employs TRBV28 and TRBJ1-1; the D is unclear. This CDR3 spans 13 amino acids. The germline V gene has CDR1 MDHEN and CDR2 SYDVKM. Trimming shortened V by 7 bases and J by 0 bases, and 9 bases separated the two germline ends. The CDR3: CASTPPVNTEAFF. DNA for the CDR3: TGTGCCAGCACCCCCCCGGTGAACACTGAAGCTTTCTTT. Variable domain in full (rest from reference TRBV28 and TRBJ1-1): DVKVTQSSRYLVKRTGEKVFLECVQDMDHENMFWYRQDPGLGLRLIYFSYDVKMKEKGDIPEGYSVSREKKERFSLILESASTNQTSMYLCASTPPVNTEAFFGQGTRLTVV.

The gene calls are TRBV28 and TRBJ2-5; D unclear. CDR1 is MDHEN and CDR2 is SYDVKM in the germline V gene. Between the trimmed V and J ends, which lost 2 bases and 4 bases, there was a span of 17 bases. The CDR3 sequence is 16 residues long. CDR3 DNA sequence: TGTGCCAGCAGTTTAGGGGATGCAGTTTCGGCAGAGACCCAGTACTTC. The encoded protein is CASSLGDAVSAETQYF.

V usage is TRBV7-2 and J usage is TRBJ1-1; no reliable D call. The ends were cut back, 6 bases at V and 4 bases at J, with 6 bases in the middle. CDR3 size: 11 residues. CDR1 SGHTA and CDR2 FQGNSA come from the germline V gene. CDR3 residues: CASRRGTEAFF. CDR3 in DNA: TGTGCCAGCAGACGGGGCACTGAAGCTTTCTTT.

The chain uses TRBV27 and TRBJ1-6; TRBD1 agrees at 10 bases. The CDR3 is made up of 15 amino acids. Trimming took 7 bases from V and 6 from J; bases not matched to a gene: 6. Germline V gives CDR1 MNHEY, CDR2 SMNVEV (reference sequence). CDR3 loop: CASTRDRGGNSPLHF. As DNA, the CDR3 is TGTGCCAGCACAAGGGACAGGGGAGGTAATTCACCCCTCCACTTT.

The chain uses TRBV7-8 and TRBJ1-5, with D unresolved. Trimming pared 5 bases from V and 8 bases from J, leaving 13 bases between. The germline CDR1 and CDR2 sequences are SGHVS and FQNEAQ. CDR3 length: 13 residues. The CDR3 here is CASSHSPLEPQHF. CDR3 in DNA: TGTGCCAGCAGCCATTCTCCCCTTGAGCCCCAGCATTTT.

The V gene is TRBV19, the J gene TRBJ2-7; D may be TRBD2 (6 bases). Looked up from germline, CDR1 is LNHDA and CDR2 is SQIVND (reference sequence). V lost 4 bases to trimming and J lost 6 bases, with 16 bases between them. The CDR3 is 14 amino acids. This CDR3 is CASSTQEGSVEQYF. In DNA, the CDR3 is TGTGCCAGTAGTACGCAGGAGGGGTCCGTCGAGCAGTACTTC.

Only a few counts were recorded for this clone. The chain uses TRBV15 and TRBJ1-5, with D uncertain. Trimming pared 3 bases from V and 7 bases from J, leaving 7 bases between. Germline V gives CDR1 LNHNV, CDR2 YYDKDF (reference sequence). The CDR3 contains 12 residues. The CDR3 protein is CATSSLGQPQHF. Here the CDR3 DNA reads TGTGCCACCAGCAGCTTAGGGCAGCCCCAGCATTTT.

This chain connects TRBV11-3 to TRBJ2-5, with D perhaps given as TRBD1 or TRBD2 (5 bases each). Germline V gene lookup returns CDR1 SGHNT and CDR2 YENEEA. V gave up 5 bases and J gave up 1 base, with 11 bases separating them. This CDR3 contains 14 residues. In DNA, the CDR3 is TGTGCCAGCAGCCCCGGGGCTTTCCAAGAGACCCAGTACTTC. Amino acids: CASSPGAFQETQYF.

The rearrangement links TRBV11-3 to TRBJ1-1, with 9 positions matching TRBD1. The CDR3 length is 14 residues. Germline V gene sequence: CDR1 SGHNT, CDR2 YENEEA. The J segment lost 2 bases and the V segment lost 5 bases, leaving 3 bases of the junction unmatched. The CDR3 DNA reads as TGTGCCAGCAGCGTGACAGGGGGTAACACTGAAGCTTTCTTT. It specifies CASSVTGGNTEAFF.

CDR3 sequence (DNA): TGTGCCAGCAGGTCGGGACCGGTCCGCGGGGGGGCTTGGAATGAGCAGTTCTTC. This encodes CASRSGPVRGGAWNEQFF. The chain combines TRBV7-9 with TRBJ2-1; 9 nucleotides match TRBD2. Germline trimming cut 6 bases from V and 7 bases from J; bases unmatched to any gene: 19. Germline V CDR1 and CDR2: SEHNR, FQNEAQ (reference sequence). This CDR3 has 18 residues. The whole variable domain, remainder taken from reference TRBV7-9 and TRBJ2-1, is DTGVSQNPRHKITKRGQNVTFRCDPISEHNRLYWYRQTLGQGPEFLTYFQNEAQLEKSRLLSDRFSAERPKGSFSTLEIQRTEQGDSAMYLCASRSGPVRGGAWNEQFFGPGTRLTVL.

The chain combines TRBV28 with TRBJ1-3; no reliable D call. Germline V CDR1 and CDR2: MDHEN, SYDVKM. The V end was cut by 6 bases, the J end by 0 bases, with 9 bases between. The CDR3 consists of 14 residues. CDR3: CASSPQSSGNTIYF. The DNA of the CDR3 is TGTGCCAGCAGCCCACAGAGCTCTGGAAACACCATATATTTT.

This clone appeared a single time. The CDR3 DNA follows: TGTGCCAGCAGTGGGATGAACACTGAAGCTTTCTTT. Translated, it gives CASSGMNTEAFF. This sequence joins TRBV27 and TRBJ1-1; no clear D gene. CDR3 size: 12 residues. Trimming removed 5 bases at V and 0 bases at J, with 4 bases between. Germline CDR1 MNHEY, CDR2 SMNVEV (reference sequence).

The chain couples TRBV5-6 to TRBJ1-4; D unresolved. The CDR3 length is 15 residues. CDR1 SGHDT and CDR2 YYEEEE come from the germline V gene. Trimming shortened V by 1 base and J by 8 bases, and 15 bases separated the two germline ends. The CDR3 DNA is TGTGCCAGCAGCTTGAGAAGAAGGCTAGAAGAAAAACTGTTTTTT. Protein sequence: CASSLRRRLEEKLFF. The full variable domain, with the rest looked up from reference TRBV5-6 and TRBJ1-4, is DAGVTQSPTHLIKTRGQQVTLRCSPKSGHDTVSWYQQALGQGPQFIFQYYEEEERQRGNFPDRFSGHQFPNYSSELNVNALLLGDSALYLCASSLRRRLEEKLFFGSGTQLSVL.

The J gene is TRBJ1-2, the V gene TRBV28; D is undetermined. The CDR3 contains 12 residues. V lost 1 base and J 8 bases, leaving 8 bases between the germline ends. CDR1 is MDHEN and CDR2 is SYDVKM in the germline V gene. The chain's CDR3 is CASSLFGVGYTF. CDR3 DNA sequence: TGTGCCAGCAGTTTATTTGGGGTCGGCTACACCTTC.

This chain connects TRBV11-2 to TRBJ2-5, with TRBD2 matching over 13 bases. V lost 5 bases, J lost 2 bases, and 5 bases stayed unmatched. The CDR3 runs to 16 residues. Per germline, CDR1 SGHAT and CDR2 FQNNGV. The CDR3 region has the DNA TGTGCCAGCAGCGAAACTAGCGGGGGGGTACAAGAGACCCAGTACTTC. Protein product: CASSETSGGVQETQYF.

CDR3: CAWTTIRGNEQYF. In DNA, the CDR3 is TGTGCCTGGACCACAATTAGGGGGAACGAGCAGTACTTC. The gene calls are TRBV30 and TRBJ2-7; tentative D call: TRBD1 (6 bases). The germline V gene encodes CDR1 GTSNPN and CDR2 SVGIG (reference sequence). V lost 4 bases and J lost 5, with 15 bases in between. The CDR3 has 13 amino acids. Drawing the rest from reference TRBV30 and TRBJ2-7, the complete variable domain is SQTIHQWPATLVQPVGSPLSLECTVEGTSNPNLYWYRQAAGRGLQLLFYSVGIGQISSEVPQNLSASRPQDRQFILSSKKLLLSDSGFYLCAWTTIRGNEQYFGPGTRLTVT.

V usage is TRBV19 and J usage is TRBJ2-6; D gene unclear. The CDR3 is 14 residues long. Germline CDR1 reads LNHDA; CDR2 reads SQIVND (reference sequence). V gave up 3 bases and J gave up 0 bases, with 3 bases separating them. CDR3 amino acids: CASSIGSGANVLTF. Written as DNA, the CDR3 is TGTGCCAGTAGTATCGGCTCTGGGGCCAACGTCCTGACTTTC.

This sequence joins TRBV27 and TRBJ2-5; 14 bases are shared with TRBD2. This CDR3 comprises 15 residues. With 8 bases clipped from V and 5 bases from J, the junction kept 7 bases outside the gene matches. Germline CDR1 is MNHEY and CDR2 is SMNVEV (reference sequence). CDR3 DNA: TGTGCCAGCCAGACTAGCGGGGGGGCGGTTGAGACCCAGTACTTC. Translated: CASQTSGGAVETQYF.

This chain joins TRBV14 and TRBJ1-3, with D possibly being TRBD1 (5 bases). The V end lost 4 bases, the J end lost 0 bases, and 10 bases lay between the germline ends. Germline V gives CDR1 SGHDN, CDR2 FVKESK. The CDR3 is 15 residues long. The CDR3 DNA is TGTGCCAGCAGCCCCGGGACTTTCTCTGGAAACACCATATATTTT. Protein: CASSPGTFSGNTIYF.

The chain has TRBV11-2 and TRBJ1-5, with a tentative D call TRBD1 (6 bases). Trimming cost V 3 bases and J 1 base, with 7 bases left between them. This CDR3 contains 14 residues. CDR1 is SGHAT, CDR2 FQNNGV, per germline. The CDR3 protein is CASSFTGSNQPQHF. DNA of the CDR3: TGTGCCAGCAGCTTTACAGGGAGCAATCAGCCCCAGCATTTT.

Here the CDR3 reads CASRIGVETQYF. DNA of the CDR3: TGCGCCAGCAGGATAGGGGTGGAGACCCAGTACTTC. This rearrangement joins TRBV5-1 to TRBJ2-5; D perhaps matches TRBD1 (5 bases). Trimming pared 5 bases from V and 5 bases from J, leaving 10 bases between. The germline gives CDR1 SGHRS, CDR2 YFSETQ. The CDR3 sequence is 12 residues long.

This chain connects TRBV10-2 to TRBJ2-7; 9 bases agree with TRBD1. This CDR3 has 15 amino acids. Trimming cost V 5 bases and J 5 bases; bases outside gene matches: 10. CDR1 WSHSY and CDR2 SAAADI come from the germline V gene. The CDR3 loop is CASSPGQGLSDEQYF. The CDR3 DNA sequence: TGCGCCAGCAGTCCGGGACAGGGCCTTTCCGACGAGCAGTACTTC.

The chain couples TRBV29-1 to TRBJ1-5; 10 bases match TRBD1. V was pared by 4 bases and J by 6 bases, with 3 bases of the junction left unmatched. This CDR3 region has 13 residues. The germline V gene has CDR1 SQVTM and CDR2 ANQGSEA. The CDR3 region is CSVGRDRGQPQHF. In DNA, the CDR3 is TGCAGCGTTGGTCGGGACAGGGGTCAGCCCCAGCATTTT.

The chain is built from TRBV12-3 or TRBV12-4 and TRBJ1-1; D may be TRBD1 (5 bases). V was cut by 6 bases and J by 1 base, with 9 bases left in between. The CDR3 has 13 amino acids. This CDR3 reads CASSRDRNTEAFF. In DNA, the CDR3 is TGTGCCAGCAGCCGGGACCGGAACACTGAAGCTTTCTTT.

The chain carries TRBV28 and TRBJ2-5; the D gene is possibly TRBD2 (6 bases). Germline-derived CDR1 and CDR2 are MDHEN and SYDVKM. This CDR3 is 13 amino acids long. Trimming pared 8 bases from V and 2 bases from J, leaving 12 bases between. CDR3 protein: CASGGRLQETQYF. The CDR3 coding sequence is TGTGCCAGCGGAGGGCGGTTACAAGAGACCCAGTACTTC.

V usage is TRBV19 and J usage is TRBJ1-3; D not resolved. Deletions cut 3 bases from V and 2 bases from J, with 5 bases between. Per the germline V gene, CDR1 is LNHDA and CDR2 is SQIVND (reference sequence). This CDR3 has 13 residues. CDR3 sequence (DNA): TGTGCCAGTAGTATTTTCACTGGAAACACCATATATTTT. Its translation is CASSIFTGNTIYF. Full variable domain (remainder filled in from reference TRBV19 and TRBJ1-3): DGGITQSPKYLFRKEGQNVTLSCEQNLNHDAMYWYRQDPGQGLRLIYYSQIVNDFQKGDIAEGYSVSREKKESFPLTVTSAQKNPTAFYLCASSIFTGNTIYFGEGSWLTVV.

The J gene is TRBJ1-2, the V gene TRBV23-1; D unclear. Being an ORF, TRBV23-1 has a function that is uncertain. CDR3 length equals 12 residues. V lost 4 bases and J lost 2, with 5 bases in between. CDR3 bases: TGCGCCAGCAGTCGAGGCAACTATGGCTACACCTTC. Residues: CASSRGNYGYTF.